This T cell receptor beta chain was sequenced for a study of T cell responses to AZD1222 COVID-19 vaccine. Regarding the study as a whole: Among the donors, most were white British and more were female, and clonal diversity was possibly underestimated. Breadth and depth of Spike-specific TCRs rose after two AZD1222 doses. In the spike-specific TCR repertoire, nearly half reportedly target unmutated variant regions.

Germline V gene data show CDR1 as SGHNT and CDR2 as YENEEA. This CDR3 comprises 14 residues. Trimming removed 5 bases from V and 6 bases from J; junction bases left unmatched: 6. In the case of this clone: Its antigen remains unknown.

Using immunoSEQ multiplex PCR, the repertoire was profiled, and TCRdb retains in-frame clones only, with some absent. The sample has some 190,000 clones; around 90% are singletons. The clonotype was recovered from an adult who received the AZD1222 COVID-19 vaccine. The sequenced sample was peripheral blood, obtained 28 days after the second AZD1222 dose. The chain has TRBV11-3 and TRBJ2-1; TRBD2 matches 8 bases. The chain's CDR3 is CASSLGLAGNEQFF. DNA for the CDR3: TGTGCCAGCAGCCTCGGGCTAGCGGGCAATGAGCAGTTCTTC.